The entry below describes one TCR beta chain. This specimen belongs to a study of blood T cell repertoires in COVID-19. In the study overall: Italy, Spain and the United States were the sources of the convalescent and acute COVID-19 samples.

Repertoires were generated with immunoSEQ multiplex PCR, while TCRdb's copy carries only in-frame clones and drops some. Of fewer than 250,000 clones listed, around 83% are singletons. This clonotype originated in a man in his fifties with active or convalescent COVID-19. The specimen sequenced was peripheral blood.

In nucleotides, the CDR3 is TGCAGCGTGATGGAAAGGGCGGGTGAAAAACTGTTTTTT. Its protein product is CSVMERAGEKLFF. The V and J genes are TRBV29-1 and TRBJ1-4; D not certain. This CDR3 is 13 amino acids long. The V and J ends lost 6 bases and 7 bases respectively, with 15 bases between them. Germline loops: CDR1 SQVTM, CDR2 ANQGSEA. Filled out from reference TRBV29-1 and TRBJ1-4, the complete variable domain reads SAVISQKPSRDICQRGTSLTIQCQVDSQVTMMFWYRQQPGQSLTLIATANQGSEATYESGFVIDKFPISRPNLTFSTLTVSNMSPEDSSIYLCSVMERAGEKLFFGSGTQLSVL.